These 13 T cell receptor beta chains were all obtained from the same sample, sequenced in a study of Ad26.COV2.S vaccination and SARS-CoV-2 variants. Some clones are missing from TCRdb's copy, which holds only in-frame ones; the method was immunoSEQ multiplex PCR. Of hundreds of thousands of clones listed, 92% are singletons. Sequencing used peripheral blood, obtained after recovery from COVID-19. These receptors originate from a human donor who had recovered from COVID-19.

V and J are TRBV18 and TRBJ1-2; no definite D call. V dropped 2 bases and J dropped 4 bases, with 8 bases sitting between them. The V gene's germline CDR1 is KGHSH and CDR2 LQKENI. The CDR3 is made up of 13 amino acids. This CDR3 is CASSPGDGYGYTF. CDR3 nucleotides: TGTGCCAGCTCACCAGGGGATGGCTATGGCTACACCTTC. Combining the CDR3 with reference TRBV18 and TRBJ1-2 gives the whole variable domain NAGVMQNPRHLVRRRGQEARLRCSPMKGHSHVYWYRQLPEEGLKFMVYLQKENIIDESGMPKERFSAEFPKEGPSILRIQQVVRGDSAAYFCASSPGDGYGYTFGSGTRLTVV.

The V call is TRBV19, the J call TRBJ2-3; TRBD1 aligns across 8 bases. CDR3 length: 16 amino acids. With 5 bases clipped from V and 2 bases from J, the junction kept 9 bases outside the gene matches. Looked up from germline, CDR1 is LNHDA and CDR2 is SQIVND (reference sequence). CDR3 in DNA: TGTGCCAGTAGTCTACGACAGGGGCACCCCACAGATACGCAGTATTTT. Residues: CASSLRQGHPTDTQYF.

The V call is TRBV28, the J call TRBJ2-1; 8 bases are shared with TRBD2. The CDR3 has 15 residues. J lost 1 base, V lost 6 bases, and 5 bases had no gene match. Germline V gene data show CDR1 as MDHEN and CDR2 as SYDVKM. CDR3 nucleotide sequence: TGTGCCAGCAGCACGGGGGGGCCTTCCTACAATGAGCAGTTCTTC. It is translated as CASSTGGPSYNEQFF.

The sample holds a few counts of this clone. This chain uses TRBV9 with TRBJ2-7; the D is unclear. CDR3 length equals 15 residues. Trimming shortened V by 4 bases and J by 1 base, and 15 bases separated the two germline ends. Germline-derived CDR1 and CDR2 are SGDLS and YYNGEE. Here the CDR3 reads CASSPHRDPSYEQYF. DNA for the CDR3: TGTGCCAGCAGCCCCCACAGAGATCCTTCCTACGAGCAGTACTTC.

This clone occurred once. The junction differs from germline at one of its ends, possibly a read error. V gene TRBV7-7 combines with J gene TRBJ2-5, with 9 bases identical to TRBD2. The CDR3 has 15 amino acids. From germline, CDR1 is SSHAT and CDR2 FNYEAQ (reference sequence). This CDR3 is CASSLLAGGRETQYF. In DNA form, the CDR3 reads TGTGCTAGCAGCTTATTGGCGGGGGGGAGAGAGACCCAGTACTTC.

The chain uses TRBV5-8 and TRBJ2-3, with D unclear. CDR3 length equals 15 residues. Trimming removed 5 bases at V and 2 bases at J, with 15 bases between. Germline V CDR1 and CDR2: SGHTS, YDEGEE. CDR3 in amino acids: CASSSGPIPTDTQYF. In DNA, the CDR3 is TGTGCCAGCAGTTCCGGACCCATACCCACAGATACGCAGTATTTT.

The chain has TRBV27 and TRBJ1-6, with D possibly matching TRBD1 (5 bases). The CDR3 is made up of 18 amino acids. Germline V lookup: CDR1 MNHEY, CDR2 SMNVEV (reference sequence). V was trimmed by 6 bases and J by 7 bases, leaving 25 bases between them. The CDR3 DNA sequence: TGTGCCAGCAGCCCTCGGGGGGACCCCTCGCGTCGGAATTCACCCCTCCACTTT. Translating it yields CASSPRGDPSRRNSPLHF.

The rearrangement joins TRBV6-5 to TRBJ2-7, with 9 bases matching TRBD2. The trim removed 4 bases at V and 0 bases at J, leaving 4 bases unmatched. This CDR3 comprises 15 residues. Germline loops: CDR1 MNHEY, CDR2 SVGAGI. The CDR3 is CASSSSGVSSYEQYF. As DNA, the CDR3 is TGTGCCAGCAGTTCTAGCGGGGTCAGCTCCTACGAGCAGTACTTC.

The chain employs TRBV9 and TRBJ2-2; D gene unclear. From germline, CDR1 is SGDLS and CDR2 YYNGEE. The CDR3 has 17 residues. V lost 1 base, J lost 5 bases, and 18 bases lay in between. The DNA of the CDR3 is TGTGCCAGCAGCGTAAACCTTGGAGAGCCCCGAACCGGGGAGCTGTTTTTT. It is translated as CASSVNLGEPRTGELFF.

The chain carries TRBV2 and TRBJ1-5; D perhaps matches TRBD1 (5 bases). The V and J ends lost 4 bases and 7 bases respectively, with 23 bases between them. Germline lookup yields CDR1 SNHLY and CDR2 FYNNEI. This CDR3 is 17 amino acids long. The CDR3 DNA sequence: TGTGCCAGCAGTGCCCGCGGGGGTTCGGGGTTGGGGCAGCCCCAGCATTTT. Translation gives CASSARGGSGLGQPQHF.

This chain uses TRBV7-2 with TRBJ2-3, with 10 bases fitting TRBD1. The CDR3 consists of 15 residues. The ends lost 5 bases at V and 2 bases at J; junction bases unmatched: 4. CDR1 and CDR2 (germline): SGHTA, FQGNSA. The DNA of the CDR3 is TGTGCCAGCAGCCCTGGGACAGGGGACACAGATACGCAGTATTTT. It specifies CASSPGTGDTDTQYF. Supplemented by reference TRBV7-2 and TRBJ2-3, the full variable domain reads GAGVSQSPSNKVTEKGKDVELRCDPISGHTALYWYRQSLGQGLEFLIYFQGNSAPDKSGLPSDRFSAERTGGSVSTLTIQRTQQEDSAVYLCASSPGTGDTDTQYFGPGTRLTVL.

Here the CDR3 reads CASSLAASYNEQFF. The CDR3 DNA reads TGTGCCAGCAGCCTCGCAGCCTCCTACAATGAGCAGTTCTTC. V gene TRBV14 combines with J gene TRBJ2-1; D unclear. The CDR3 has 14 amino acids. The germline V gene encodes CDR1 SGHDN and CDR2 FVKESK. Trimming took 4 bases from V and 0 from J, leaving 7 bases between them.

The rearrangement links TRBV4-1 to TRBJ1-3; D is unclear. The CDR3 totals 15 residues. Per the germline V gene, CDR1 is MGHRA and CDR2 is YSYEKL. Trimming cost V 0 bases and J 3 bases, with 9 bases left between them. The CDR3 DNA sequence: TGCGCCAGCAGCCAAGACCTAGGGTTTGGAAACACCATATATTTT. Its protein is CASSQDLGFGNTIYF.